Given below is one T cell receptor (beta chain) in context. Its antigen remains unknown. The data belong to a study of T cell responses to AZD1222 COVID-19 vaccine. General study points: An increase in Spike-specific TCR breadth and depth was observed after two AZD1222 doses.

The germline V and J ends were trimmed by 6 bases and 4 bases, with 16 bases remaining between them. Germline V gene data show CDR1 as SGHDN and CDR2 as FVKESK. This CDR3 contains 15 residues. Sequenced by immunoSEQ multiplex PCR; TCRdb stores in-frame clones only, minus some. The top ten hold roughly 1.3% of the sample, which has approximately 150,000 clones, 94% seen once. Here the sequenced sample was peripheral blood, taken on day 0 of AZD1222 vaccination. The source of this sequence is an adult in good health. This chain links TRBV14 with TRBJ1-5; D is uncertain. CDR3 loop: CASRPRRDRNQPQHF. CDR3 nucleotides: TGTGCCAGCAGGCCCCGGAGGGATCGGAATCAGCCCCAGCATTTT.